Sequencing of this TCR beta chain was carried out in a study of cytomegalovirus exposure and HLA in healthy donors. At the level of the study: Counted in an early data release were about 85 million unique TCRs from HLA-typed donors. Study results and limitations: In a later analysis, HLA-associated TCR beta chains were more clonally expanded than equally common others. 150 or so TCR beta chains were listed as cytomegalovirus-associated.

Germline-derived CDR1 and CDR2 are GTSNPN and SVGIG (reference sequence). This CDR3 is 12 amino acids long. J gave up 11 bases and V 0 bases, and 3 bases lay outside the gene matches. Notes on this clone: No antigen is known for it.

The PCR made use of 60 Vbeta and 13 Jbeta primers. Here immunoSEQ multiplex PCR was the method, and the copy in TCRdb shows in-frame clones only, minus some. The table has around 130,000 clones, less than 80% seen once. The receptor comes from a man aged 40-50 years in good health and CMV-seropositive. Sequencing input: PBMCs. The chain uses TRBV30 and TRBJ1-4; 7 nucleotides line up with TRBD1. The CDR3 reads CAWSVRGQKLFF. Written as DNA, the CDR3 is TGTGCCTGGAGTGTAAGGGGGCAGAAACTGTTTTTT.